This T cell receptor (beta chain) was obtained from a study of CD8+CD57+ T cells in acquired aplastic anemia. Looking at the study overall: Sorted CD4+ and CD8+ cell DNA averaged approximately 3.2 ug.

Study-wide findings and caveats: A set of roughly 27 CD8+ CDR3 sequences was shared between patients and controls, and these sequences appeared highly expressed in patients.

Patients sequenced had flow cytometry evidence of CD8+CD57+ cell expansion. The diagnosis in all patients was severe acquired aplastic anemia. Patients were therapy-naive when their blood was sampled. Genomic DNA, serving as template, underwent TCR beta VDJ and CDR3 profiling. TCRdb redid the calling of the reads with MiXCR, one entry per CDR3 protein. The sample contains approximately 200,000 distinct CDR3 sequences, almost 50% of which appear only once. This CDR3 comprises 16 residues. V was trimmed by 2 bases and J by 6 bases, leaving 17 bases between them. Per the germline V gene, CDR1 is MNHNY and CDR2 is SVGAGI (reference sequence). This clonotype turned up a few times. Its matching antigen is unknown.

The gene calls are TRBV6-6 and TRBJ1-5, with a possible D match to TRBD1 (5 bases). Sequencing was carried out using sorted CD4+, CD8+, or CD8+CD57+ T cells (not recorded which) from PBMCs. This receptor was taken from a human donor with aplastic anemia. CDR3 residues: CASSYTAGRAGQPQHF. For the CDR3, the DNA is TGTGCCAGCAGTTACACTGCGGGCAGGGCTGGTCAGCCCCAGCATTTT.